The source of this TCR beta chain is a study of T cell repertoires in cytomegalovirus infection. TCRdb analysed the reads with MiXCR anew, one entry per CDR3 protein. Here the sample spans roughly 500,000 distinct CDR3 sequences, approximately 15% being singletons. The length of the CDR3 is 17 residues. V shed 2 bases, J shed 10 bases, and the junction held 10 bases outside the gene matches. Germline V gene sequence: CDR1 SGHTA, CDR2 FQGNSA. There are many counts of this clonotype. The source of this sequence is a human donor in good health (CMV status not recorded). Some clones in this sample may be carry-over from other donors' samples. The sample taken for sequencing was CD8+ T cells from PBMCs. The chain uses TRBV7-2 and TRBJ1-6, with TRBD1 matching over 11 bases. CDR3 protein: CASSLKGTGGLGSPLHF. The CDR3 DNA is TGTGCCAGCAGCTTAAAAGGGACAGGGGGATTAGGATCACCCCTCCACTTT. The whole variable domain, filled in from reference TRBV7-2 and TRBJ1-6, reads GAGVSQSPSNKVTEKGKDVELRCDPISGHTALYWYRQSLGQGLEFLIYFQGNSAPDKSGLPSDRFSAERTGGSVSTLTIQRTQQEDSAVYLCASSLKGTGGLGSPLHFGNGTRLTVT.